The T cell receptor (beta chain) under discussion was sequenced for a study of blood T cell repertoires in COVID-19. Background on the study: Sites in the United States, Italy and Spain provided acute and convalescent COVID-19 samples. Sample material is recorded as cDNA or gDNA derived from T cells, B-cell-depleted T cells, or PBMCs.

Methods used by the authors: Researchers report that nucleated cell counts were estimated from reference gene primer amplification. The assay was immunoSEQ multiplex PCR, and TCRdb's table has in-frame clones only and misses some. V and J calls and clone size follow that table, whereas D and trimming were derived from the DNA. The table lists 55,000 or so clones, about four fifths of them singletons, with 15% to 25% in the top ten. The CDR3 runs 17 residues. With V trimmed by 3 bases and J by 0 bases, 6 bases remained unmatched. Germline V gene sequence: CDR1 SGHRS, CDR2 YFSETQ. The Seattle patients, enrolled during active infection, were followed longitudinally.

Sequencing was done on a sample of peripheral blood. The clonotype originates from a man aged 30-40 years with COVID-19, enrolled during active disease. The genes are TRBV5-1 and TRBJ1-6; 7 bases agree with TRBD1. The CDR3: CASSYGQEVSYNSPLHF. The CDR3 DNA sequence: TGCGCCAGCAGCTACGGACAGGAGGTCTCCTATAATTCACCCCTCCACTTT.